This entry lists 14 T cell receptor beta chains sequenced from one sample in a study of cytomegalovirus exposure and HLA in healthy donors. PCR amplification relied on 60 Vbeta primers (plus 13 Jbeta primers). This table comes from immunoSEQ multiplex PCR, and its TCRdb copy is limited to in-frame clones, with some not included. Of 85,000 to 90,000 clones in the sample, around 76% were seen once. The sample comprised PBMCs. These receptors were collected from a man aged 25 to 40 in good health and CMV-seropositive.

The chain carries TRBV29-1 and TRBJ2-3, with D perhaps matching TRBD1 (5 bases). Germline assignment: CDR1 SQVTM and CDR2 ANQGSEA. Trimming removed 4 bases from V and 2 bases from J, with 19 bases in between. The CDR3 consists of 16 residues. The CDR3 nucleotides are TGCAGCGTTGGGACAAGGCCCCGCGGCTACACAGATACGCAGTATTTT. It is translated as CSVGTRPRGYTDTQYF.

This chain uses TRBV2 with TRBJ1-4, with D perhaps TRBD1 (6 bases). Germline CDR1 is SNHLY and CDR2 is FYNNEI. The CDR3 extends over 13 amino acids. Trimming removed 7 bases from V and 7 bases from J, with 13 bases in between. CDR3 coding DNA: TGTGCCAGCACGGGGGGGGCGCGTGAAAAACTGTTTTTT. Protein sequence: CASTGGAREKLFF.

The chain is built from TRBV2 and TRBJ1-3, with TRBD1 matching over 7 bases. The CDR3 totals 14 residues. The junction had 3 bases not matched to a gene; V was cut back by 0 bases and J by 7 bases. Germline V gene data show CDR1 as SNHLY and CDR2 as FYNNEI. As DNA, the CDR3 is TGTGCCAGCAGTGAAGCAGGGGGCCGGAACACCATATATTTT. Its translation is CASSEAGGRNTIYF.

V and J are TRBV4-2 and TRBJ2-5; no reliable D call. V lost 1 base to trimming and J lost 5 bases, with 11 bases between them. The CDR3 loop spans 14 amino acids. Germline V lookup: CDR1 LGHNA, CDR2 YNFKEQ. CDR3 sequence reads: CASSQGERPETQYF. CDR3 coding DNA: TGTGCCAGCAGCCAAGGTGAGAGGCCGGAGACCCAGTACTTC.

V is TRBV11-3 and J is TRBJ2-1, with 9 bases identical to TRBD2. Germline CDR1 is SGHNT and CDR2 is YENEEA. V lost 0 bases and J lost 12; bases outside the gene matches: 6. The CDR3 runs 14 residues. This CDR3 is CASSLDRAGGVQFF. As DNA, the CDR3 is TGTGCCAGCAGCTTAGATAGGGCGGGGGGGGTGCAGTTCTTC.

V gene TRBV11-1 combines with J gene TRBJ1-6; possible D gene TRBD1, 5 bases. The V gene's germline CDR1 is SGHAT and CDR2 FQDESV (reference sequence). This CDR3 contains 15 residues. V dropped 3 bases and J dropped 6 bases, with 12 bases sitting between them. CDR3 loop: CASSFRQLTNSPLHF. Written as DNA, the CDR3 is TGTGCCAGCAGCTTCCGACAGCTTACTAATTCACCCCTCCACTTT.

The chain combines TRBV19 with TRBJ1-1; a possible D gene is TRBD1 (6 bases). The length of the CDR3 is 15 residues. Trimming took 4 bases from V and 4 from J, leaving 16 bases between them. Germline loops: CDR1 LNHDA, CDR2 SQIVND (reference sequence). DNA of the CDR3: TGTGCCAGTAGTACCTTATCAGGGGCGGGCACTGAAGCTTTCTTT. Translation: CASSTLSGAGTEAFF. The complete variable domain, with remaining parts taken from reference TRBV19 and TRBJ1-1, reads DGGITQSPKYLFRKEGQNVTLSCEQNLNHDAMYWYRQDPGQGLRLIYYSQIVNDFQKGDIAEGYSVSREKKESFPLTVTSAQKNPTAFYLCASSTLSGAGTEAFFGQGTRLTVV.

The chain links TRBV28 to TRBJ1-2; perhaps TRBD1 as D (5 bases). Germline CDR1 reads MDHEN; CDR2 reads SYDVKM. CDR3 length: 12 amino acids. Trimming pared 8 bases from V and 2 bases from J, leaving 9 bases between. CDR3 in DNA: TGTGCCAGCGTGGGGCGGAACTATGGCTACACCTTC. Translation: CASVGRNYGYTF.

The CDR3 nucleotides read TGCGCCAGCAGCCAAGGGACAGGGGGCCCCAACTATGGCTACACCTTC. Residues: CASSQGTGGPNYGYTF. The chain carries TRBV4-1 and TRBJ1-2; 11 nucleotides match TRBD1. The CDR3 length is 16 residues. CDR1 is MGHRA and CDR2 is YSYEKL in the germline V gene. V was clipped by 1 base and J by 2 bases; unmatched bases: 3.

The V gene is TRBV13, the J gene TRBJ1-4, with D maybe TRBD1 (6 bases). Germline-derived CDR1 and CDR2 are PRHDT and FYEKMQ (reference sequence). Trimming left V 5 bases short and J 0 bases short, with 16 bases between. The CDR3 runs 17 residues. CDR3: CASSVQGRVATNEKLFF. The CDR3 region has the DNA TGTGCCAGCAGCGTACAGGGAAGGGTAGCAACTAATGAAAAACTGTTTTTT.

DNA of the CDR3: TGTGCCAGCAGTTTACCTTTTTCCCGACAGGGGCATTCACCCCTCCACTTT. This sequence encodes CASSLPFSRQGHSPLHF. The chain recombines TRBV28 with TRBJ1-6, with 8 nucleotides matching TRBD1. This CDR3 is 17 amino acids long. Germline V lookup: CDR1 MDHEN, CDR2 SYDVKM. J was trimmed by 8 bases and V by 2 bases; bases with no gene match: 11.

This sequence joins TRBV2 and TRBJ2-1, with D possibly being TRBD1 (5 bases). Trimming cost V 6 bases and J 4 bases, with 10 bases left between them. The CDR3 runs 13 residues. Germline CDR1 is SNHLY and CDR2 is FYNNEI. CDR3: CASSRDRYNEQFF. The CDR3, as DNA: TGTGCCAGCAGCCGCGACAGATACAATGAGCAGTTCTTC.

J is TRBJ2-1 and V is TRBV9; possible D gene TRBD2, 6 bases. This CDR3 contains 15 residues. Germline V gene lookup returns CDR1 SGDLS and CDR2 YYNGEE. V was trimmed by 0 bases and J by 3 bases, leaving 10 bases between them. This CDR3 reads CASSVEGLNYNEQFF. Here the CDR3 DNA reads TGTGCCAGCAGCGTAGAGGGACTTAACTACAATGAGCAGTTCTTC.

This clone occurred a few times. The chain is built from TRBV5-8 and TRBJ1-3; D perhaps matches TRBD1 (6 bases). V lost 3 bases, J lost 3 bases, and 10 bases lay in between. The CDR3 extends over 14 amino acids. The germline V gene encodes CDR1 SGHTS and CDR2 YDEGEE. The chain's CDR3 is CASSWGTYGNTIYF. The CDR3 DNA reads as TGTGCCAGCAGCTGGGGGACATATGGAAACACCATATATTTT.